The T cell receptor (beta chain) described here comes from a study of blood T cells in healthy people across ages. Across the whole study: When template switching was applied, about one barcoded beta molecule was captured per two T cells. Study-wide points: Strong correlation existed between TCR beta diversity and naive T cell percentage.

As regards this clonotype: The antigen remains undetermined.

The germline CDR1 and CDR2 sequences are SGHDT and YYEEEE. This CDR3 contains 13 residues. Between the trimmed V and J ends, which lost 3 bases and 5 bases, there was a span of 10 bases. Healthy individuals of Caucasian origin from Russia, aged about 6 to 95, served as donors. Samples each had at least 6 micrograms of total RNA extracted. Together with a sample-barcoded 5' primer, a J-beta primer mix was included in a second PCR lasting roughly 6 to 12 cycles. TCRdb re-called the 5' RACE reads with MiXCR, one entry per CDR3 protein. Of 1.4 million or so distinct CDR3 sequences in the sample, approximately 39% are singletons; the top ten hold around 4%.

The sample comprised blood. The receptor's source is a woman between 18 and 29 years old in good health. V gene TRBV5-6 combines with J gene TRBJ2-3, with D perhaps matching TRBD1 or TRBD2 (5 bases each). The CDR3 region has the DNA TGTGCCAGCAGCTACGGGACCGTAGATACGCAGTATTTT. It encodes CASSYGTVDTQYF.